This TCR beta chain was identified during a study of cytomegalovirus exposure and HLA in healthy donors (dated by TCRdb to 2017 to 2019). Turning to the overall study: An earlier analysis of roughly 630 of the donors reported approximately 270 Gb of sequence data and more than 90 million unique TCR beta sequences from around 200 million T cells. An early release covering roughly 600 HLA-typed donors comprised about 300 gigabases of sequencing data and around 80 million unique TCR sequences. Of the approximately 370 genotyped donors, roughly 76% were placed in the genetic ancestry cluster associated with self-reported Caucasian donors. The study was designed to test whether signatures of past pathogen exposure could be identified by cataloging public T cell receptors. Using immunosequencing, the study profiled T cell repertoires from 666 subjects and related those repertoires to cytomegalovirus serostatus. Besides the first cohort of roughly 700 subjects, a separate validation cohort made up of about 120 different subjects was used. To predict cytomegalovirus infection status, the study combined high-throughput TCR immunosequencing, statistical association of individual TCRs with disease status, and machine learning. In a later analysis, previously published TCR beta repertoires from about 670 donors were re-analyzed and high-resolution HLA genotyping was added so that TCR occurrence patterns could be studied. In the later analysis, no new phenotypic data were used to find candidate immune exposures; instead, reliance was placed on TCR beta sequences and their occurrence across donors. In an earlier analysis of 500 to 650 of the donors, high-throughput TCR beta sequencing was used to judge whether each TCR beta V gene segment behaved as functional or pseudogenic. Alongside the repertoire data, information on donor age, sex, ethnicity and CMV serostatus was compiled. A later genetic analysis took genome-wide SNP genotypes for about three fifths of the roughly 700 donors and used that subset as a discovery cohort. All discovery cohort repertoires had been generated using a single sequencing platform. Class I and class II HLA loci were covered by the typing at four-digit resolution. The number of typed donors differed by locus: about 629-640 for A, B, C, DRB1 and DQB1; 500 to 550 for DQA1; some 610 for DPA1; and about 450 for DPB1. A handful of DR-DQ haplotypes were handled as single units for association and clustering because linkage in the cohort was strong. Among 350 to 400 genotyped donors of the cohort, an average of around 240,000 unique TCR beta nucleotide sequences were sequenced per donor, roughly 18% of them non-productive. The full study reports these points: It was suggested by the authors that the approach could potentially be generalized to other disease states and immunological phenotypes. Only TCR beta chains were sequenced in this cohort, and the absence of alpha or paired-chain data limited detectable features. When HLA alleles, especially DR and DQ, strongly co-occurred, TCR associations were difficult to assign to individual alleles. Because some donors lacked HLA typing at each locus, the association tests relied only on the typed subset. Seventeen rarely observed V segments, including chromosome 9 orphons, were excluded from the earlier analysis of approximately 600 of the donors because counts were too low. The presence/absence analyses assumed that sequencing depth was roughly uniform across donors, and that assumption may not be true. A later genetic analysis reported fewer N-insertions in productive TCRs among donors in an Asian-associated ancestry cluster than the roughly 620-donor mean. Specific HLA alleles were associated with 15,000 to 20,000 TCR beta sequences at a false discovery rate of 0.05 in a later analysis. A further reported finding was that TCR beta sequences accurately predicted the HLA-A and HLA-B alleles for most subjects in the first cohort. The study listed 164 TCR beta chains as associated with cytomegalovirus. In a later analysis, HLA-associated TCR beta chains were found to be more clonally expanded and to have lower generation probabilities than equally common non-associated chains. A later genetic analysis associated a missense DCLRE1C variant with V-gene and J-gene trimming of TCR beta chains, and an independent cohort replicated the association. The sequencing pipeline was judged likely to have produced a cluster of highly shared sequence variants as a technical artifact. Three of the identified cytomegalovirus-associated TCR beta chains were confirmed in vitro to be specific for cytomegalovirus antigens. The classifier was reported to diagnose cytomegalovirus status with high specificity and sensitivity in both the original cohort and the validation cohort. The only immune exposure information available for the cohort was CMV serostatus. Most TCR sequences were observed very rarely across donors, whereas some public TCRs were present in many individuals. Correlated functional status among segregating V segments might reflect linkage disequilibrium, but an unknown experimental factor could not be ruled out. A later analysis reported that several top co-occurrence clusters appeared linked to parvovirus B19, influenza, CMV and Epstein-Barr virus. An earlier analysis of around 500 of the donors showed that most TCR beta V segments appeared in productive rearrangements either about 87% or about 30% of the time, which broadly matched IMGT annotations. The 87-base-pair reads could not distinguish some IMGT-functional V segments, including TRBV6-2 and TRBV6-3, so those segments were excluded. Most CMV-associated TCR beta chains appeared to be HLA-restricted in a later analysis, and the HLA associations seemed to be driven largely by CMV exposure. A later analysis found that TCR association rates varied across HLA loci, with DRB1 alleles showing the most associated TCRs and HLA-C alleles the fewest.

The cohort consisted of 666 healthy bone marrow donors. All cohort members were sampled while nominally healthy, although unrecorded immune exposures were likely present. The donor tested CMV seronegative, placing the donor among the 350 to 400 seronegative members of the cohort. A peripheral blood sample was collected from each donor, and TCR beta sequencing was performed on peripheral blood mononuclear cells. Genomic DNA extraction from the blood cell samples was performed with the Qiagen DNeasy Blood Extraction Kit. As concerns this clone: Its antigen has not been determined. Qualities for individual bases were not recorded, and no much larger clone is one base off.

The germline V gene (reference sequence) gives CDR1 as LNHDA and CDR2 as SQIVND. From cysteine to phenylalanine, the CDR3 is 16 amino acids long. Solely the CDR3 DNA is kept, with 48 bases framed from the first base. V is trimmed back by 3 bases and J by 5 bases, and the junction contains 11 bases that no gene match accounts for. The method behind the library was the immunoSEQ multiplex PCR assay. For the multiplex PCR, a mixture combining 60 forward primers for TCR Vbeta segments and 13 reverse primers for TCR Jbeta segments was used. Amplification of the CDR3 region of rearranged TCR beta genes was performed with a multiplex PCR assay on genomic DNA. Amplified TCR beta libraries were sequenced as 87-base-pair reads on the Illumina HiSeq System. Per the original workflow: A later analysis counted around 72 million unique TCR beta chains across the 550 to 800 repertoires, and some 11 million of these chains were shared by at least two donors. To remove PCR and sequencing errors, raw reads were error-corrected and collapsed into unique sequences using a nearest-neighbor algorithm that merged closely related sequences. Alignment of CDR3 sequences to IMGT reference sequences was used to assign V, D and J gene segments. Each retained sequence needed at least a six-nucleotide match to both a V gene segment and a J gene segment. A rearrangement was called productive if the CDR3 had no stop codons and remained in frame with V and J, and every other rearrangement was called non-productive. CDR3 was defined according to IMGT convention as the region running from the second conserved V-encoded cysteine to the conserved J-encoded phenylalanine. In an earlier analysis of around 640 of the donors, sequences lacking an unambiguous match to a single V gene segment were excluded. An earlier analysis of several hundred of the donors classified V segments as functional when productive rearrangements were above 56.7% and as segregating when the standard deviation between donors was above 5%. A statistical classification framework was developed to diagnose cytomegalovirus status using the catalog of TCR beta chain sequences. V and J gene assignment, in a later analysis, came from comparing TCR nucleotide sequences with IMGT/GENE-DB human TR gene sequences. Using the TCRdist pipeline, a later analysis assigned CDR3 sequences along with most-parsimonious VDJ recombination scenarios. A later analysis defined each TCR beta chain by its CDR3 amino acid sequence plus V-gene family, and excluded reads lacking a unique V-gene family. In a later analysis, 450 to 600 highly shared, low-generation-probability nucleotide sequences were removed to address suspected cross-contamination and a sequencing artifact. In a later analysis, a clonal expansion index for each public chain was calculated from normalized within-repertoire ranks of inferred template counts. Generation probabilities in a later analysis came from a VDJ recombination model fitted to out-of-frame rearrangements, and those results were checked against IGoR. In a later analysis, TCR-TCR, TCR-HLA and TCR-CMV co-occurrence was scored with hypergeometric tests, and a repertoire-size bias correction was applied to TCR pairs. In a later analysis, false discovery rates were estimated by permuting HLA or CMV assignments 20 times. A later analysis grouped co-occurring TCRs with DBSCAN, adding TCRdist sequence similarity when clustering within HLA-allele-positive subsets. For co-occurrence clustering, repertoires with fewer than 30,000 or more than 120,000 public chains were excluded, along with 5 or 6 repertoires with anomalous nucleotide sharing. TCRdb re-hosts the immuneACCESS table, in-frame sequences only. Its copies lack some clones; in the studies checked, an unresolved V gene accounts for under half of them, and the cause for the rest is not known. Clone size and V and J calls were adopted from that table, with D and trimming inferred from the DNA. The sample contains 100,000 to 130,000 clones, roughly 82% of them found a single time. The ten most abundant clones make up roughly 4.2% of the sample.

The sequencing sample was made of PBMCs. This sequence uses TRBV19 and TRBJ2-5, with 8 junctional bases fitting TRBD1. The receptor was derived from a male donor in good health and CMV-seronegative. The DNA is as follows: TGTGCCAGTAGTATTCGTCCAGGGGGCCTACGGGAGACCCAGTACTTC. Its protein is CASSIRPGGLRETQYF. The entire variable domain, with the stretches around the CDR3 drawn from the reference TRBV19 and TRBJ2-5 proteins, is DGGITQSPKYLFRKEGQNVTLSCEQNLNHDAMYWYRQDPGQGLRLIYYSQIVNDFQKGDIAEGYSVSREKKESFPLTVTSAQKNPTAFYLCASSIRPGGLRETQYFGPGTRLLVL.